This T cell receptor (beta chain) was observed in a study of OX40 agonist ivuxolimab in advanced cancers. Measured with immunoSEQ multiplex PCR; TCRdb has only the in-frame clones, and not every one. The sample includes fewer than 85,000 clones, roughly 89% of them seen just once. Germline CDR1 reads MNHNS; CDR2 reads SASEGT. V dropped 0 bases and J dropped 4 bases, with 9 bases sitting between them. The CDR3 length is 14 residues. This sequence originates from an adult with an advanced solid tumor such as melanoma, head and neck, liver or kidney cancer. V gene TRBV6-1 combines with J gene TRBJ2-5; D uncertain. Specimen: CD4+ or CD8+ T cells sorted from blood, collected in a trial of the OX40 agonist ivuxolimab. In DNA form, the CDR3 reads TGTGCCAGCAGTGAAGCGCATCTGGGAGAGACCCAGTACTTC. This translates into CASSEAHLGETQYF.